The TCR beta chain under discussion was sequenced for a study of T cells in localized non-small cell lung cancer. Here immunoSEQ multiplex PCR was the method, and the copy in TCRdb shows in-frame clones only, minus some. The table lists 45,000 to 55,000 clones, about 72% of them singletons. This clone was observed a handful of times. The V end lost 3 bases, the J end lost 3 bases, and 4 bases lay between the germline ends. The CDR3 covers 12 residues. Germline loops: CDR1 SEHNR, CDR2 FQNEAQ (reference sequence). J is TRBJ2-3 and V is TRBV7-9; D gene unclear. The TCR comes from a man aged 35 to 69 with stage I squamous cell lung carcinoma. Specimen: peripheral blood, collected before any cancer treatment. The DNA of the CDR3 is TGTGCCAGCAGCTTGCAGACAGATACGCAGTATTTT. Its translation: CASSLQTDTQYF.